These T cell receptor beta chains were read from a single sample in a study of blood T cell repertoires in COVID-19. Sequencing used immunoSEQ multiplex PCR; TCRdb keeps in-frame clones, though not all of them. The data hold about 160,000 clones, with approximately 80% observed a single time. Sample: peripheral blood. All receptors derive from a woman aged 80 or over with active or convalescent COVID-19. Both conserved end residues are part of each CDR3. Fields, in order: D gene, clone size, V gene, CDR3 length, J gene, CDR3 protein, CDR3 DNA. The D gene is left open where the match is weak. Only part of the rows carry a size: once, few, many, or a class if the clone is expanded.

TRBD1	-	TRBV16	14	TRBJ1-5	CASSRQGAGGTQHF	TGTGCCAGCAGCCGACAGGGGGCCGGGGGGACCCAGCATTTT
-	once	TRBV30	14	TRBJ1-1	CAWSVGGMSTEAFF	TGTGCCTGGAGTGTAGGAGGTATGAGCACTGAAGCTTTCTTT
TRBD1	-	TRBV5-1	15	TRBJ2-2	CASSPGQGFGGELFF	TGCGCCAGCAGCCCCGGACAGGGCTTTGGCGGGGAGCTGTTTTTT
-	-	TRBV6-5	15	TRBJ1-3	CASSYNGGRGNTIYF	TGTGCCAGCAGTTACAACGGAGGCCGTGGAAACACCATATATTTT
-	few	TRBV9	15	TRBJ2-3	CASSVGIPSTDTQYF	TGTGCCAGCAGCGTAGGTATCCCGAGCACAGATACGCAGTATTTT
-	-	TRBV7-2	17	TRBJ1-6	CASSLDRGGQGNSPLHF	TGTGCCAGCAGCTTAGATCGCGGGGGCCAGGGTAATTCACCCCTCCACTTT
-	-	TRBV5-1	14	TRBJ2-7	CASSPAGRSYEQYF	TGCGCCAGCAGCCCGGCCGGCAGGTCCTACGAGCAGTACTTC
TRBD2	once	TRBV9	15	TRBJ2-1	CASSVSGGLSNEQFF	TGTGCCAGCAGCGTAAGCGGGGGGCTGTCCAATGAGCAGTTCTTC
TRBD1	-	TRBV10-2	13	TRBJ1-2	CASSDLTGGGYTF	TGCGCCAGCAGTGACCTGACAGGGGGGGGCTACACCTTC
-	-	TRBV30	13	TRBJ1-6	CAWSFQGSSPLHF	TGTGCCTGGAGTTTCCAGGGGAGTTCACCCCTCCACTTT
TRBD1	once	TRBV18	15	TRBJ1-2	CASSASGTAWDGYTF	TGTGCCAGCTCAGCCTCCGGGACAGCCTGGGATGGCTACACCTTC
TRBD1	few	TRBV6-6	15	TRBJ1-3	CASSPGQGTGNTIYF	TGTGCCAGCAGCCCGGGACAGGGCACTGGAAACACCATATATTTT
-	-	TRBV5-6	16	TRBJ1-2	CASSLPGLDSNYGYTF	TGTGCCAGCAGCTTGCCGGGCCTTGACAGTAACTATGGCTACACCTTC
TRBD1	-	TRBV19	15	TRBJ1-2	CASSGTGGNTYGYTF	TGTGCCAGTAGCGGGACAGGGGGCAACACCTATGGCTACACCTTC
-	once	TRBV6-2/TRBV6-3	15	TRBJ1-4	CASSHTGKHNEKLFF	TGTGCCAGCAGCCATACCGGGAAGCATAATGAAAAACTGTTTTTT
-	-	TRBV6-5	14	TRBJ1-4	CASSSGGGEEKLFF	TGTGCCAGCAGTTCCGGGGGGGGCGAAGAAAAACTGTTTTTT
-	-	TRBV10-2	13	TRBJ1-2	CAISGGSLYGYTF	TGCGCCATTTCGGGGGGGTCGCTCTACGGCTACACCTTC
-	-	TRBV14	16	TRBJ1-3	CASSRTRQASGNTIYF	TGTGCCAGCAGCCGAACTAGACAGGCCTCTGGAAACACCATATATTTT
TRBD1	-	TRBV7-2	15	TRBJ1-6	CASSWTGTHNSPLHF	TGTGCCAGCAGCTGGACAGGGACCCATAATTCACCCCTCCACTTT
TRBD2	-	TRBV2	16	TRBJ2-5	CASSHPPRGGGETQYF	TGTGCCAGCAGCCACCCCCCCCGGGGGGGCGGGGAGACCCAGTACTTC
-	-	TRBV19	16	TRBJ2-7	CASSDRQKVPYYEQYF	TGTGCCAGTAGTGATAGACAGAAGGTACCATACTACGAGCAGTACTTC
-	-	TRBV19	13	TRBJ2-3	CASSIDGTGQQYF	TGTGCCAGTAGTATAGATGGAACGGGACAGCAGTATTTT
-	-	TRBV5-1	15	TRBJ1-4	CASSLDMERSEKLFF	TGCGCCAGCAGCTTGGATATGGAGAGATCCGAAAAACTGTTTTTT
TRBD1	-	TRBV19	13	TRBJ1-1	CASTWTGVGKAFF	TGTGCCAGTACCTGGACAGGGGTGGGCAAAGCTTTCTTT
-	-	TRBV6-5	15	TRBJ1-3	CASSREQFSGNTIYF	TGTGCCAGCAGTCGAGAACAGTTCTCTGGAAACACCATATATTTT
-	-	TRBV3-1/TRBV3-2	14	TRBJ1-2	CASSQQGSSYGYTF	TGTGCCAGCAGCCAACAGGGGAGCAGCTATGGCTACACCTTC
-	-	TRBV7-9	14	TRBJ1-4	CASSPRGTNEKLFF	TGTGCCAGCAGCCCCCGGGGTACTAATGAAAAACTGTTTTTT
TRBD1	-	TRBV5-4	15	TRBJ2-7	CASSLGQGGSYEQYF	TGTGCCAGCAGCTTGGGACAGGGGGGTTCCTACGAGCAGTACTTC
TRBD1	-	TRBV11-3	12	TRBJ1-2	CASSSGQGGYTF	TGTGCCAGCAGCTCGGGACAGGGTGGCTACACCTTC
TRBD2	-	TRBV12-3/TRBV12-4	13	TRBJ2-7	CASGRGGPNEQYF	TGTGCCAGCGGGCGGGGGGGGCCCAACGAGCAGTACTTC
TRBD1	few	TRBV13	16	TRBJ2-6	CASSPSRGPGANVLTF	TGTGCCAGCAGCCCATCAAGGGGGCCTGGGGCCAACGTCCTGACTTTC
TRBD2	-	TRBV2	16	TRBJ2-3	CASSARTSGGTDTQYF	TGTGCCAGCAGTGCAAGGACTAGCGGGGGCACAGATACGCAGTATTTT
TRBD1	-	TRBV7-2	16	TRBJ1-4	CASSLQVTGGREKLFF	TGTGCCAGCAGCTTACAAGTGACAGGGGGGCGTGAAAAACTGTTTTTT
-	-	TRBV3-1/TRBV3-2	12	TRBJ1-1	CASSQDGGEAFF	TGTGCCAGCAGCCAAGATGGTGGGGAGGCTTTCTTT
-	-	TRBV9	14	TRBJ2-5	CASSPRLGGETQYF	TGTGCCAGCAGCCCGAGACTAGGTGGGGAGACCCAGTACTTC
TRBD1	-	TRBV5-1	15	TRBJ1-5	CASSEGTVFNQPQHF	TGCGCCAGCAGCGAAGGGACAGTCTTCAATCAGCCCCAGCATTTT
TRBD1	few	TRBV7-2	13	TRBJ1-1	CASSSDRVTEAFF	TGTGCCAGCAGCTCGGACAGGGTCACTGAAGCTTTCTTT
TRBD2	once	TRBV12-5	17	TRBJ2-3	CASGGLAGASYTDTQYF	TGTGCTAGTGGTGGACTAGCGGGGGCTTCGTACACAGATACGCAGTATTTT
-	-	TRBV11-3	14	TRBJ1-3	CASSFRDSGNTIYF	TGTGCCAGCAGCTTCAGGGACTCTGGAAACACCATATATTTT